These T cell receptor beta chains were read from a single sample in a study of Ad26.COV2.S vaccination and SARS-CoV-2 variants. The table came from immunoSEQ multiplex PCR; TCRdb's copy has only in-frame clones and leaves some out. The sample has about 400,000 clones; roughly 85% are singletons. Sample: peripheral blood, taken in a trial of Ad26.COV2.S vaccine versus placebo. The receptors here all came from a person aged 18 to 65 who received the Ad26.COV2.S COVID-19 vaccine or a placebo. CDR3s include the opening cysteine and the closing phenylalanine or tryptophan. D genes are given only for firm matches. Clone size, where shown, is once, few, many, or a class for clones that have expanded.

V gene	clone size	J gene	D gene	CDR3 DNA	CDR3 protein
TRBV4-3	NA	TRBJ2-2	NA	TGCGCCAGCAGCCAAGATAGGGCCCCCGGCGGGTGGGGGGAGCTGTTTTTT	CASSQDRAPGGWGELFF
TRBV5-6	NA	TRBJ2-7	TRBD2	TGTGCCAGCAGCCCCCTCTCGGGGGGCGAGCAGTACTTC	CASSPLSGGEQYF
TRBV18	few	TRBJ1-5	TRBD1	TGTGCCAGCTCTGGGACAGGGGCCTATCAGCCCCAGCATTTT	CASSGTGAYQPQHF
TRBV2	NA	TRBJ2-3	TRBD2	TGTGCCAGCAGTGAAGCGCTTGGCGGGAGGAGCACAGATACGCAGTATTTT	CASSEALGGRSTDTQYF
TRBV6-5	NA	TRBJ1-2	NA	TGTGCCAGCAGATCGGGCCCTATGACCTATGGCTACACCTTC	CASRSGPMTYGYTF
TRBV7-3	NA	TRBJ2-4	NA	TGTGCCAGCAGCTTAGACCCTGCGGACATTCAGTACTTC	CASSLDPADIQYF
TRBV29-1	NA	TRBJ2-3	TRBD2	TGCAGCGTTGGAAAACTAGCGGGGGGAACTGATACGCAGTATTTT	CSVGKLAGGTDTQYF
TRBV7-9	NA	TRBJ1-1	NA	TGTGCCAGCAGCCCCCCCCAGGCGGCGAACACTGAAGCTTTCTTT	CASSPPQAANTEAFF
TRBV5-6	NA	TRBJ1-5	NA	TGTGCCAGCAGCTTATGGGATAATCAGCCCCAGCATTTT	CASSLWDNQPQHF
TRBV6-2/TRBV6-3	once	TRBJ1-2	NA	TGTGCCAGCAGTTACTCAGGGCTCTATGGCTACACCTTC	CASSYSGLYGYTF
TRBV2	NA	TRBJ2-1	TRBD2	TGTGCCAGCACACCGGGACTAGCGGGGGGGAACAATGAGCAGTTCTTC	CASTPGLAGGNNEQFF
TRBV3-1/TRBV3-2	NA	TRBJ2-3	TRBD2	TGTGCCAGCGGGGCTACGGACGGGGGGATATACACAGATACGCAGTATTTT	CASGATDGGIYTDTQYF
TRBV11-3	NA	TRBJ2-7	TRBD1	TGTGCCAGCAGCGTGACAGGGAGAAACTACGAGCAGTACTTC	CASSVTGRNYEQYF
TRBV21-1	once	TRBJ2-3	NA	TGTGCCGGGCCTTTTGGGGGGACTAGTTGCACAGATACGCAGTATTTT	CAGPFGGTSCTDTQYF
TRBV28	NA	TRBJ1-2	TRBD1	TGTGCCAGCAGTTCCCTGATGGGGACAGTCGCTGGCTACACCTTC	CASSSLMGTVAGYTF
TRBV2	NA	TRBJ2-3	TRBD1	TGTGCCAGCAGCCGGGACAGCAGCACAGATACGCAGTATTTT	CASSRDSSTDTQYF
TRBV5-5	once	TRBJ1-6	NA	TGTGCCAGCAGCCCCCGGGGGGATGACTATAATTCACCCCTCCACTTT	CASSPRGDDYNSPLHF